A selection of T cell receptor beta chains follows, all from one sample in a study of T cell responses to AZD1222 COVID-19 vaccine. Assay used: immunoSEQ multiplex PCR; TCRdb lists only in-frame clones, some missing. The sample yields approximately 190,000 clones, almost 95% seen once. Sequencing was performed on peripheral blood, taken on day 0 of AZD1222 vaccination. These receptors were taken from an adult in good health. The CDR3 runs from the conserved cysteine through the conserved F or W. The D gene is left open where the match is weak. Only some rows state a clone size, as once, few, many or a class for expanded clones.

size	J	D	V	CDR3	DNA
-	TRBJ1-4	-	TRBV3-1/TRBV3-2	CASSPGDGPNEKLFF	TGTGCCAGCAGTCCCGGGGACGGACCTAATGAAAAACTGTTTTTT
-	TRBJ1-5	TRBD1	TRBV2	CASSATGTSPQHF	TGTGCCAGCAGTGCGACAGGGACTTCTCCCCAGCATTTT
-	TRBJ1-2	TRBD1	TRBV3-1/TRBV3-2	CASSPTRRGLTNYGYTF	TGTGCCAGCAGCCCTACCCGCAGGGGGCTTACTAACTATGGCTACACCTTC
-	TRBJ1-2	-	TRBV4-1	CASSQDHAGYGYTF	TGCGCCAGCAGCCAAGATCACGCAGGGTATGGCTACACCTTC
-	TRBJ2-2	TRBD1	TRBV3-1/TRBV3-2	CASSLRDSLWELFF	TGTGCCAGCAGCCTACGGGACAGCCTCTGGGAGCTGTTTTTT
-	TRBJ1-2	-	TRBV3-1/TRBV3-2	CASSPSGRGGYTF	TGTGCCAGCAGTCCTTCAGGGAGGGGTGGCTACACCTTC
-	TRBJ2-2	TRBD2	TRBV11-3	CASSLVTGGTGELFF	TGTGCCAGCAGCTTAGTCACGGGGGGCACCGGGGAGCTGTTTTTT
-	TRBJ2-7	TRBD1	TRBV7-2	CASSSRTGVDEQYF	TGTGCCAGCAGCTCCCGGACAGGGGTCGACGAGCAGTACTTC
-	TRBJ1-3	-	TRBV6-6	CASRVTAGNTIYF	TGTGCCAGCAGGGTCACGGCTGGAAACACCATATATTTT
-	TRBJ2-7	-	TRBV4-1	CASSQGGAAAYEQYF	TGCGCCAGCAGCCAAGGCGGGGCCGCCGCCTACGAGCAGTACTTC
-	TRBJ1-2	-	TRBV28	CASSLGGNLNGYTF	TGTGCCAGCAGTTTAGGTGGGAACCTAAATGGCTACACCTTC
-	TRBJ2-3	-	TRBV10-2	CASSVLAPTDTQYF	TGCGCCAGCAGTGTCCTAGCGCCCACAGATACGCAGTATTTT
once	TRBJ2-7	-	TRBV3-1/TRBV3-2	CASSQAARNGEQYF	TGTGCCAGCAGCCAAGCCGCCCGGAATGGCGAGCAGTACTTC
-	TRBJ1-2	-	TRBV28	CASSPGGANYGYTF	TGTGCCAGCAGTCCCGGTGGAGCTAACTATGGCTACACCTTC
-	TRBJ1-5	-	TRBV19	CASSRQGDNQPQHF	TGTGCCAGTAGTCGGCAAGGGGACAATCAGCCCCAGCATTTT
-	TRBJ2-2	-	TRBV11-2	CASSLIAGELFF	TGTGCCAGCAGCTTAATAGCGGGGGAGCTGTTTTTT
-	TRBJ1-6	TRBD1	TRBV6-5	CASSTGDSSPLHF	TGTGCCAGCAGTACAGGGGACAGTTCACCCCTCCACTTT
once	TRBJ1-5	-	TRBV7-2	CASSSGGGVNQPQHF	TGTGCCAGCAGCTCCGGTGGAGGGGTCAATCAGCCCCAGCATTTT
-	TRBJ2-5	-	TRBV10-3	CAISESSGVAETQYF	TGTGCCATCAGTGAGTCTTCAGGGGTGGCAGAGACCCAGTACTTC
-	TRBJ1-5	TRBD1	TRBV27	CASSGGTGGFQPQHF	TGTGCCAGCAGCGGGGGGACAGGGGGATTTCAGCCCCAGCATTTT
once	TRBJ2-6	-	TRBV11-3	CASSSYVPGGANVLTF	TGTGCCAGCAGCTCTTACGTCCCTGGTGGGGCCAACGTCCTGACTTTC
-	TRBJ1-5	TRBD1	TRBV12-5	CASGGQGAAQPQHF	TGTGCTAGTGGGGGGCAGGGGGCTGCTCAGCCCCAGCATTTT